This T cell receptor beta chain comes out of a study of T cell responses to AZD1222 COVID-19 vaccine. Study-wide results and caveats: Spike was spanned by vaccine-associated CD4 TCRs, with dominance at 160-218 and 743-854. Samples come after the peak T cell response, not at day 14.

J gave up 4 bases and V 8 bases, and 18 bases lay outside the gene matches. CDR3 length: 16 amino acids. Looked up from germline, CDR1 is GTSNPN and CDR2 is SVGIG (reference sequence). On this clone itself: Its target is not known.

Using immunoSEQ multiplex PCR, the repertoire was profiled, and TCRdb retains in-frame clones only, with some absent. This sample carries over 60,000 clones, about nine tenths of them seen once, and the ten largest clones take 24%. The TCR was taken from an adult in good health. Source: peripheral blood, taken on day 0 of AZD1222 vaccination. V gene TRBV30 combines with J gene TRBJ1-1, with 8 bases identical to TRBD1. The CDR3 here is CARTTGASGGGTEAFF. For the CDR3, the DNA is TGTGCCAGAACGACAGGGGCCTCGGGAGGAGGCACTGAAGCTTTCTTT.